The 26 T cell receptor beta chains below were found in one sample sequenced in a study of cytomegalovirus exposure and HLA in healthy donors. The PCR contained 60 Vbeta and 13 Jbeta primers. The data were produced by immunoSEQ multiplex PCR, yet TCRdb's version contains in-frame clones alone and is incomplete. The data show around 180,000 clones, about 80% seen once. The sequencing sample was made of PBMCs. All receptors derive from a woman in her late teens or twenties in good health and CMV-seropositive.

The chain links TRBV5-8 to TRBJ2-3; the match to TRBD2 covers 8 bases. Germline V gene sequence: CDR1 SGHTS, CDR2 YDEGEE. This CDR3 region has 16 residues. The V and J ends lost 1 base and 3 bases, in that order; junction bases with no gene match: 7. DNA of the CDR3: TGTGCCAGCAGCTTGTACGGGGGGGTGCGTACAGATACGCAGTATTTT. Its protein product is CASSLYGGVRTDTQYF.

The chain links TRBV5-4 to TRBJ2-1, with 9 bases lining up with TRBD2. This CDR3 has 15 amino acids. Germline V gene lookup returns CDR1 SGHNT and CDR2 YYREEE (reference sequence). After removal of 2 bases from V and 8 bases from J, the junction contained 8 bases not matched to a gene. CDR3 sequence reads: CASSFGLAGSDEQFF. CDR3 nucleotide sequence: TGTGCCAGCAGCTTTGGTCTAGCGGGGTCCGATGAGCAGTTCTTC.

This chain connects TRBV10-3 to TRBJ2-3, with TRBD1 matching 10 bases. The CDR3 totals 16 residues. With 3 bases clipped from V and 2 bases from J, the junction kept 5 bases outside the gene matches. Germline-derived CDR1 and CDR2 are ENHRY and SYGVKD. Here the CDR3 reads CAISDPGQGSTDTQYF. CDR3 bases: TGTGCCATCAGTGACCCGGGACAGGGGTCCACAGATACGCAGTATTTT.

The chain links TRBV7-2 to TRBJ1-1; 7 bases fit TRBD1. The J segment lost 4 bases and the V segment lost 4 bases, leaving 9 bases of the junction unmatched. The length of the CDR3 is 15 residues. The V gene's germline CDR1 is SGHTA and CDR2 FQGNSA. CDR3 residues: CASSSRQGRATEAFF. CDR3 in DNA: TGTGCCAGCAGCTCCCGACAGGGACGGGCCACTGAAGCTTTCTTT.

The chain recombines TRBV19 with TRBJ2-3; D is unresolved. Trimming left V 5 bases short and J 2 bases short, with 8 bases between. The length of the CDR3 is 13 residues. Germline CDR1 LNHDA, CDR2 SQIVND (reference sequence). In DNA form, the CDR3 reads TGTGCCAGTAGTCCTTTGGCCACAGATACGCAGTATTTT. It codes for CASSPLATDTQYF.

V is TRBV2 and J is TRBJ1-1; a weak D match, TRBD1 (5 bases). Germline CDR1 reads SNHLY; CDR2 reads FYNNEI. V lost 10 bases and J 1 base, leaving 13 bases between the germline ends. The CDR3 consists of 13 residues. CDR3 bases: TGTGCCAACAAAAAGACAGAGAACACTGAAGCTTTCTTT. Translated: CANKKTENTEAFF.

This chain connects TRBV5-4 to TRBJ2-7; 10 bases align to TRBD2. J was trimmed by 4 bases and V by 4 bases; bases with no gene match: 11. CDR1 is SGHNT and CDR2 is YYREEE in the germline V gene (reference sequence). The CDR3 totals 16 residues. Written as DNA, the CDR3 is TGTGCCAGCAGCCAAGGTATCGGTAGCGGGGGGTACGAGCAGTACTTC. Its protein product is CASSQGIGSGGYEQYF.

This chain connects TRBV19 to TRBJ1-5, with TRBD1 matching over 7 bases. J was trimmed by 1 base and V by 1 base; bases with no gene match: 1. The CDR3 contains 15 residues. Per the germline V gene, CDR1 is LNHDA and CDR2 is SQIVND (reference sequence). CDR3 sequence reads: CASSIGTGSNQPQHF. The CDR3 DNA reads as TGTGCCAGTAGTATAGGGACAGGAAGCAATCAGCCCCAGCATTTT.

The V gene is TRBV4-1, the J gene TRBJ2-7; D is uncertain. This CDR3 region has 18 residues. Germline V gives CDR1 MGHRA, CDR2 YSYEKL. The V end was cut by 1 base, the J end by 2 bases, with 21 bases between. CDR3 bases: TGCGCCAGCAGCCAAGGGCCCCGCGCGGCAGCCAGAACCTACGAGCAGTACTTC. It encodes CASSQGPRAAARTYEQYF.

This clone has a single count. The chain combines TRBV7-6 with TRBJ2-2, with 10 positions matching TRBD1. J was trimmed by 4 bases and V by 5 bases; bases with no gene match: 10. The CDR3 has 17 amino acids. The germline CDR1 and CDR2 sequences are SGHVS and FNYEAQ. CDR3 protein: CASSGVAGQGITGELFF. In nucleotides, the CDR3 is TGTGCCAGCAGCGGGGTAGCGGGACAGGGGATCACCGGGGAGCTGTTTTTT.

The chain recombines TRBV27 with TRBJ1-2; D unresolved. Germline values: CDR1 MNHEY, CDR2 SMNVEV (reference sequence). V gave up 5 bases and J gave up 5 bases, with 9 bases separating them. The CDR3 extends over 12 amino acids. CDR3 in amino acids: CASSPAGYGYTF. CDR3 in DNA: TGTGCCAGCAGTCCCGCCGGGTATGGCTACACCTTC.

Remarks on this clone: Sequence at one end of the junction differs from germline and may be a read error. Other nucleotide sequences from this sample produce the same CDR3. The chain links TRBV5-1 to TRBJ2-1; weak D call: TRBD2 (7 bases). This CDR3 region has 16 residues. Germline CDR1 and CDR2: SGHRS and YFSETQ. The DNA for the CDR3 is TGTGCCAGCAGCTTAGGGGGGGGAGGTTCCTACAATGAGCAGTTCTTC. This translates into CASSLGGGGSYNEQFF.

The chain couples TRBV5-6 to TRBJ2-1; 8 nucleotides line up with TRBD2. CDR3 length equals 16 residues. Germline assignment: CDR1 SGHDT and CDR2 YYEEEE. V was clipped by 4 bases and J by 5 bases; unmatched bases: 11. The CDR3 bases are TGTGCCAGCAGCCCGCTAGGACTAGCCGGGGACAATGAGCAGTTCTTC. Protein product: CASSPLGLAGDNEQFF.

The V gene is TRBV6-5, the J gene TRBJ1-2; possible D gene TRBD1, 6 bases. The CDR3 has 12 amino acids. Germline V gives CDR1 MNHEY, CDR2 SVGAGI. The V and J ends lost 10 bases and 5 bases respectively, with 14 bases between them. CDR3 DNA sequence: TGTGCCACCGGGGGGGGCGCTTATGGCTACACCTTC. As protein: CATGGGAYGYTF.

The count of this clone is one. Other DNA sequences of this sample code for an identical CDR3. This chain links TRBV7-2 with TRBJ2-3, with D unresolved. This CDR3 contains 13 residues. Germline V gives CDR1 SGHTA, CDR2 FQGNSA. The ends were cut back, 3 bases at V and 2 bases at J, with 6 bases in the middle. The CDR3 nucleotides are TGTGCCAGCAGCTTGGCTTACACAGATACGCAGTATTTT. This codes for CASSLAYTDTQYF.

This chain joins TRBV28 and TRBJ1-5; D unresolved. CDR3 length: 16 amino acids. Per germline, CDR1 MDHEN and CDR2 SYDVKM. V was trimmed by 3 bases and J by 3 bases, leaving 15 bases between them. CDR3 DNA: TGTGCCAGCAGTTTGTTTGTCGGAGGACCCAATCAGCCCCAGCATTTT. It specifies CASSLFVGGPNQPQHF.

This clone has just one count. V usage is TRBV19 and J usage is TRBJ1-1; the D gene is possibly TRBD1 (5 bases). V was clipped by 5 bases and J by 2 bases, with 12 bases between them. The length of the CDR3 is 14 residues. The germline V gene encodes CDR1 LNHDA and CDR2 SQIVND (reference sequence). The CDR3, as DNA: TGTGCCAGTAGTTGGGGGGGGGATAACACTGAAGCTTTCTTT. Translating it yields CASSWGGDNTEAFF.

This rearrangement joins TRBV6-5 to TRBJ2-7; TRBD1 aligns across 9 bases. Unmatched junction bases numbered 10, after V lost 5 bases and J lost 5 bases. The CDR3 is made up of 15 amino acids. From germline, CDR1 is MNHEY and CDR2 SVGAGI. The CDR3 DNA reads as TGTGCCAGCAGTAAACGGGACAGGGCGTCTAACGAGCAGTACTTC. This codes for CASSKRDRASNEQYF.

This clone was detected once. The V call is TRBV6-4, the J call TRBJ1-1; 11 bases agree with TRBD1. J was trimmed by 12 bases and V by 8 bases; bases with no gene match: 8. The CDR3 has 12 amino acids. Germline lookup yields CDR1 MRHNA and CDR2 SNTAGT. CDR3 sequence (DNA): TGTGCCAGCTCAAGGACAGGGGGCGAAACTTTCTTT. Its translation is CASSRTGGETFF.

The chain links TRBV4-1 to TRBJ1-4, with 9 bases identical to TRBD1. V shed 4 bases, J shed 1 base, and the junction held 16 bases outside the gene matches. This CDR3 spans 20 amino acids. Looked up from germline, CDR1 is MGHRA and CDR2 is YSYEKL. The CDR3 DNA sequence: TGCGCCAGCAGCCCTACGTTCCGACAGGGGGTTTATGGAACTAATGAAAAACTGTTTTTT. Its protein product is CASSPTFRQGVYGTNEKLFF.

The J gene is TRBJ1-5, the V gene TRBV19; the match to TRBD1 covers 7 bases. CDR3 length: 15 amino acids. Germline CDR1 reads LNHDA; CDR2 reads SQIVND (reference sequence). V lost 3 bases, J lost 12 bases, and 14 bases stayed unmatched. The CDR3 DNA follows: TGTGCCAGTAGTATCCCCAGGGGGGAAAATCGGATCCAGCATTTT. Protein sequence: CASSIPRGENRIQHF.

This clone was found once. V gene TRBV7-2 combines with J gene TRBJ2-2; D not resolved. The CDR3 covers 14 residues. Germline CDR1 SGHTA, CDR2 FQGNSA. The ends were cut back, 1 base at V and 9 bases at J, with 12 bases in the middle. The chain's CDR3 is CASSLDPAAWELFF. The CDR3, as DNA: TGTGCCAGCAGCTTAGACCCGGCGGCGTGGGAGCTGTTTTTT.

This clone is a singleton in its sample. The V gene is TRBV6-6, the J gene TRBJ2-2; 9 nucleotides match TRBD2. The V and J ends lost 4 bases and 7 bases, in that order; junction bases with no gene match: 7. CDR3 size: 15 residues. CDR1 and CDR2 (germline): MNHNY, SVGAGI (reference sequence). This CDR3 reads CASSSRRGGDGELFF. The CDR3 bases are TGTGCCAGCAGTTCCAGGCGGGGGGGCGACGGGGAGCTGTTTTTT.

The gene calls are TRBV29-1 and TRBJ1-1; TRBD1 might be the D (5 bases). This CDR3 is built from 12 residues. Trimming removed 5 bases at V and 1 base at J, with 8 bases between. The germline gives CDR1 SQVTM, CDR2 ANQGSEA. CDR3 in DNA: TGCAGCGTTATGGACACGAACACTGAAGCTTTCTTT. Translated: CSVMDTNTEAFF.

This chain connects TRBV18 to TRBJ2-6, with no clear D. Trimming took off 3 bases at V and 0 bases at J, with 9 bases between the two ends. Germline CDR1 and CDR2: KGHSH and LQKENI. The CDR3 contains 16 residues. For the CDR3, the DNA is TGTGCCAGCTCACCGTGGCAAAGCTCTGGGGCCAACGTCCTGACTTTC. Its translation is CASSPWQSSGANVLTF.

The chain uses TRBV19 and TRBJ2-2; tentatively, D is TRBD1 (5 bases). The CDR3 has 17 residues. Between the trimmed V and J ends, which lost 3 bases and 1 base, there was a span of 15 bases. Germline V CDR1 and CDR2: LNHDA, SQIVND (reference sequence). CDR3 loop: CASSIAGPRRNTGELFF. Written as DNA, the CDR3 is TGTGCCAGTAGTATCGCAGGGCCTCGCAGGAACACCGGGGAGCTGTTTTTT.